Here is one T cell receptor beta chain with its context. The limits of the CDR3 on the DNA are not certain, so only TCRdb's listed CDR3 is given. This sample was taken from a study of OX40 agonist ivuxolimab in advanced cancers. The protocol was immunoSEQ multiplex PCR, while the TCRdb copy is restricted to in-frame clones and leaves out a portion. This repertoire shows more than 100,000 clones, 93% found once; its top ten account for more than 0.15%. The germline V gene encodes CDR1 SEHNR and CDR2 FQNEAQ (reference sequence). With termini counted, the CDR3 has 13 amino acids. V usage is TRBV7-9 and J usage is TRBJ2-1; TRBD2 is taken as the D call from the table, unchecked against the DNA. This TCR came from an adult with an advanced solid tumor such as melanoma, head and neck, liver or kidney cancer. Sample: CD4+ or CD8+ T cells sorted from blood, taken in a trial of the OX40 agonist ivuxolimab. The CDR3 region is CASSLVVGLGSIF.